The rows below give T cell receptor beta chains drawn from one sample of a study of CD8+ T cells in alopecia areata. Data came from immunoSEQ multiplex PCR; TCRdb stores just in-frame clones and leaves some out. Of 90,000 or so clones listed, roughly 47% are singletons. Specimen: CD8+ T cells sorted from blood, collected at week 24, from a patient treated with tofacitinib. These receptors were obtained from a human donor with alopecia areata. Both conserved end residues are part of each CDR3. The D gene is left open where the match is weak. Size tells how often a clone was seen (once, few, many) or the class of an expanded clone, and some rows leave it out.

NA	TRBV4-1	few	TRBJ2-5	TGCGCCAGCAGCCCCCCAGGAGAAGAGACCCAGTACTTC	CASSPPGEETQYF
NA	TRBV19	NA	TRBJ2-7	TGTGCCAGTAGTATAGAGAGGAGGGACGAGCAGTACTTC	CASSIERRDEQYF
TRBD2	TRBV9	few	TRBJ2-3	TGTGCCAGCAGCGACCGACTAGCGGGAGCCACAGATACGCAGTATTTT	CASSDRLAGATDTQYF
NA	TRBV9	once	TRBJ2-5	TGTGCCAGCAGCCCAGGCCCCCCAGGACAGCACCAAGAGACCCAGTACTTC	CASSPGPPGQHQETQYF
NA	TRBV4-1	few	TRBJ2-1	TGCGCCAGCAGCGGGACACCCTACAATGAGCAGTTCTTC	CASSGTPYNEQFF
TRBD1	TRBV5-6	NA	TRBJ1-5	TGTGCCAGCAGCTCCGTAAGGACAGGGGGCTGGGACAATCAGCCCCAGCATTTT	CASSSVRTGGWDNQPQHF
NA	TRBV28	NA	TRBJ2-7	TGTGCCAGCAGTTTTTCGGACTACACATCCTACGAGCAGTACTTC	CASSFSDYTSYEQYF
NA	TRBV5-1	NA	TRBJ2-7	TGCGCCAGCAGCTTGGAAGGTGGTTCCTACGAGCAGTACTTC	CASSLEGGSYEQYF
NA	TRBV27	NA	TRBJ1-5	TGTGCCAGCAGTAAGCAGGGCCTCAATCAGCCCCAGCATTTT	CASSKQGLNQPQHF
TRBD1	TRBV28	NA	TRBJ1-5	TGTGCCAGCAGTTTCCCCGTACGAACAGGGGGGGTTCAGCCCCAGCATTTT	CASSFPVRTGGVQPQHF
NA	TRBV29-1	few	TRBJ2-1	TGCAGCGTTTTGAGCAATGAGCAGTTCTTC	CSVLSNEQFF
NA	TRBV6-5	many	TRBJ1-2	TGTGCCAGCAGCTCATACTATGGCTACACCTTC	CASSSYYGYTF
NA	TRBV5-4	NA	TRBJ2-7	TGTGCCAGCAGCCCAGTTGCCGGAGGAAGCTACGAGCAGTACTTC	CASSPVAGGSYEQYF
NA	TRBV4-1	few	TRBJ2-7	TGCGCCAGCAGCCAAGGTCAGGTCAGATCCTACGAGCAGTACTTC	CASSQGQVRSYEQYF
NA	TRBV15	NA	TRBJ1-5	TGTGCCACCAGCATCGGGACACCTTATAGCAATCAGCCCCAGCATTTT	CATSIGTPYSNQPQHF
TRBD1	TRBV29-1	NA	TRBJ2-2	TGCAGCGCTGAAACCGGGACAGGGGAAATCACCGGGGAGCTGTTTTTT	CSAETGTGEITGELFF
NA	TRBV5-6	NA	TRBJ1-1	TGTGCCAGCAGCGTGGACTTGGGGAACACTGAAGCTTTCTTT	CASSVDLGNTEAFF
TRBD1	TRBV19	NA	TRBJ1-5	TGTGCCAGTAGTACAATACGGAAAGGAGGACAGGATCAGCCCCAGCATTTT	CASSTIRKGGQDQPQHF
TRBD1	TRBV27	NA	TRBJ2-1	TGTGCCAGCAGACCCCGGACAGGGGGCATCGGGGATGAGCAGTTCTTC	CASRPRTGGIGDEQFF
TRBD1	TRBV5-1	few	TRBJ1-1	TGCGCCAGCAGCACCTCAGGGGGCACGAACACTGAAGCTTTCTTT	CASSTSGGTNTEAFF
NA	TRBV11-2	NA	TRBJ1-1	TGTGCCAGCACCTTGGGGAACACTGAAGCTTTCTTT	CASTLGNTEAFF
NA	TRBV28	few	TRBJ1-1	TGTGCCAGCAGTTTGACGGAGAACACTGAAGCTTTCTTT	CASSLTENTEAFF
NA	TRBV30	NA	TRBJ1-3	TGTGCCTGGAGTGATTGGCAAGGAAACACCATATATTTT	CAWSDWQGNTIYF
NA	TRBV4-3	many	TRBJ1-3	TGCGCCAGCAGCCCTTCGAGTAGCTCTGGAAACACCATATATTTT	CASSPSSSSGNTIYF
NA	TRBV15	many	TRBJ2-5	TGTGCCACCAGCCTTGGAGCGTCTGCAAAAGAGACCCAGTACTTC	CATSLGASAKETQYF
NA	TRBV7-9	NA	TRBJ2-3	TGTGCCAGCAGGGCTCAAACAGATACGCAGTATTTT	CASRAQTDTQYF
TRBD1	TRBV7-6	many	TRBJ2-2	TGTGCCAGCAGCGGGACAGAGCCCGCCGGGGAGCTGTTTTTT	CASSGTEPAGELFF
TRBD1	TRBV27	few	TRBJ1-2	TGTGCCAGCAGCCCCGGGACAGGCGGTCTCTATGGCTACACCTTC	CASSPGTGGLYGYTF